A selection of T cell receptor beta chains follows, all from one sample in a study of T cells in Graves' hyperthyroidism and ophthalmopathy. TCRdb analysed the multiplex PCR reads with MiXCR anew, one entry per CDR3 protein. The sample records roughly 400,000 distinct CDR3 sequences, over 12% being singletons. Sequencing was done on a sample of blood. These receptors were obtained from a man in his fifties or sixties with Graves' ophthalmopathy. The CDR3 runs from the conserved cysteine through the conserved F or W. D genes are given only for firm matches. Size is omitted from some rows. Given values are once, few, many or a class for expanded clones.

cdr3_aa cdr3_nt clone_size j_call d_call v_call
CASSQDSAASFNEQFF TGCGCCAGCAGCCAAGATTCGGCGGCCTCATTCAATGAGCAGTTCTTC - TRBJ2-1 - TRBV4-1
CASSSQRNNEQFF TGTGCCAGCAGTTCCCAGCGGAACAATGAGCAGTTCTTC many TRBJ2-1 - TRBV12-3/TRBV12-4
CAWSGDRYEQYF TGTGCCTGGAGTGGGGACAGATACGAGCAGTACTTC many TRBJ2-7 TRBD1 TRBV30
CIRATSYDEQFF TGCATTCGGGCTACCTCCTACGATGAGCAGTTCTTC - TRBJ2-1 - TRBV20-1
CASSFSRVGARNEQFF TGTGCCAGCAGCTTTTCTCGGGTCGGGGCTAGGAATGAGCAGTTCTTC many TRBJ2-1 - TRBV7-9
CASSFRAPDYGYTF TGCGCCAGCAGCTTCAGGGCCCCCGACTATGGCTACACCTTC few TRBJ1-2 - TRBV5-1
CASSPTGGKGETQYF TGTGCCAGTAGTCCGACAGGGGGCAAGGGAGAGACCCAGTACTTC few TRBJ2-5 TRBD1 TRBV19
CAISESPEYEQFF TGTGCCATCAGTGAGTCGCCCGAATATGAGCAGTTCTTC many TRBJ2-1 - TRBV10-3
CASSGASGGSEEQYF TGTGCCAGCAGTGGCGCTAGCGGGGGATCAGAGGAGCAGTACTTC many TRBJ2-7 TRBD2 TRBV28
CASSYVGSIPGYTF TGTGCCAGCAGTTACGTTGGCAGCATTCCCGGCTACACCTTC - TRBJ1-2 - TRBV6-2/TRBV6-3
CAWTVYGSAPNYEQYF TGTGCCTGGACTGTCTACGGGAGCGCACCCAACTACGAGCAGTACTTC - TRBJ2-7 - TRBV30
CASSSLAGVRNEQFF TGCGCCAGCAGCAGTCTAGCGGGGGTGAGGAATGAGCAGTTCTTC few TRBJ2-1 TRBD2 TRBV5-1
CASSESYWREAGELFF TGCGCCAGCAGTGAGTCGTATTGGCGGGAGGCCGGGGAGCTGTTTTTT few TRBJ2-2 TRBD2 TRBV10-2
CASTPVGQGGQFF TGTGCCAGCACCCCTGTGGGCCAAGGGGGGCAGTTCTTC many TRBJ2-1 - TRBV5-6
CASSLGLAGGHNEQFF TGCGCCAGCAGCTTGGGTCTAGCGGGAGGACACAATGAGCAGTTCTTC many TRBJ2-1 TRBD2 TRBV5-1
CASGRGAGELFF TGTGCCAGTGGCAGAGGGGCCGGGGAGCTGTTTTTT - TRBJ2-2 - TRBV19
CASSLGLAGAETQYF TGTGCCAGCAGCTTGGGACTAGCGGGTGCGGAGACCCAGTACTTC many TRBJ2-5 TRBD2 TRBV7-2
CSARSAGGRIADTQYF TGCAGTGCTAGATCTGCGGGCGGGAGGATCGCAGATACGCAGTATTTT many TRBJ2-3 TRBD2 TRBV20-1
CASKKTAYNEQFF TGTGCCAGCAAAAAGACGGCCTACAATGAGCAGTTCTTC few TRBJ2-1 - TRBV3-1
CASSLDRVYGYTF TGTGCCAGCAGTTTGGACAGAGTTTATGGCTACACCTTC many TRBJ1-2 - TRBV27
CASRFLGDQETQYF TGCGCCAGCAGGTTCCTCGGAGACCAAGAGACCCAGTACTTC many TRBJ2-5 - TRBV5-1
CASSVRSGSGKDTQYF TGTGCCAGCAGCGTAAGGAGCGGGAGCGGAAAAGATACGCAGTATTTT - TRBJ2-3 TRBD2 TRBV9
CASSFSGTGAYEQYF TGTGCCAGCAGCTTCTCCGGGACAGGGGCCTACGAGCAGTACTTC - TRBJ2-7 TRBD1 TRBV7-2
CASRSGTSGGNTGELFF TGTGCCAGCAGATCCGGGACTAGCGGGGGCAACACCGGGGAGCTGTTTTTT many TRBJ2-2 TRBD2 TRBV2
CASSAADRAGEQYF TGTGCCAGCAGTGCAGCGGACAGGGCTGGCGAGCAGTACTTC many TRBJ2-7 TRBD1 TRBV2
CASSLPRTSGDIGELFF TGTGCCAGTAGTTTACCCCGGACTAGCGGGGATATAGGGGAGCTGTTTTTT - TRBJ2-2 TRBD2 TRBV19
CSVELGTGTYNEQFF TGCAGCGTTGAACTCGGGACAGGTACCTACAATGAGCAGTTCTTC few TRBJ2-1 TRBD1 TRBV29-1
CSARDVARDEQYF TGCAGTGCTAGAGACGTCGCGAGAGACGAGCAGTACTTC few TRBJ2-7 - TRBV20-1
CSAQTRGSTQYF TGCAGTGCCCAAACTAGGGGTAGTACGCAGTATTTT few TRBJ2-3 - TRBV20-1
CSARDMSEGGNIQYF TGCAGTGCTAGAGATATGTCGGAGGGGGGAAACATTCAGTACTTC - TRBJ2-4 - TRBV20-1
CASSLALLDTQYF TGTGCCAGCAGCTTAGCGCTACTAGATACGCAGTATTTT few TRBJ2-3 - TRBV7-6
CASSPFGDRDHGYTF TGTGCCAGCAGCCCTTTTGGGGACAGGGATCATGGCTACACCTTC many TRBJ1-2 TRBD1 TRBV12-3/TRBV12-4
CASSYFTSGFYEQYF TGTGCCAGCAGTTACTTTACTAGCGGATTCTACGAGCAGTACTTC many TRBJ2-7 TRBD2 TRBV6-5
CASSQVHGSRAGDTDTQYF TGTGCCAGCAGCCAAGTTCACGGTAGTAGAGCGGGGGACACAGATACGCAGTATTTT many TRBJ2-3 TRBD2 TRBV3-1
CSAGLAGGSYEQYF TGCAGTGCTGGACTAGCGGGAGGCTCCTACGAGCAGTACTTC many TRBJ2-7 TRBD2 TRBV20-1
CATSVRRLPNEQYF TGTGCCACCAGTGTAAGGAGACTCCCAAATGAGCAGTACTTC - TRBJ2-7 - TRBV24-1
CASSLVANYNEQFF TGTGCCAGCAGCTTAGTGGCTAACTACAATGAGCAGTTCTTC - TRBJ2-1 - TRBV11-3
CSARTGARYNEQFF TGCAGTGCTAGGACAGGAGCCCGCTACAATGAGCAGTTCTTC few TRBJ2-1 - TRBV20-1
CASSLFGGNGELFF TGTGCCAGCAGCTTATTTGGGGGGAACGGGGAGCTGTTTTTT few TRBJ2-2 - TRBV11-3
CASSARDREGTEAFF TGCGCCAGCAGCGCCCGGGACAGGGAGGGCACTGAAGCTTTCTTT many TRBJ1-1 TRBD1 TRBV5-1
CASSAPHRVGNTIYF TGTGCCAGCAGTGCCCCTCACAGGGTCGGAAACACCATATATTTT - TRBJ1-3 - TRBV12-3/TRBV12-4
CASSFRAGYNEQFF TGTGCCAGCAGTTTCCGAGCGGGGTACAATGAGCAGTTCTTC few TRBJ2-1 TRBD2 TRBV27
CASSLLQGTEAFF TGTGCCAGCAGCCTGTTACAGGGCACTGAAGCTTTCTTT many TRBJ1-1 - TRBV3-1
CASSYGQGPRRNTEAFF TGTGCCAGCAGTTACGGGCAGGGGCCCAGAAGGAACACTGAAGCTTTCTTT few TRBJ1-1 - TRBV6-6
CAWSPLIGPGANVLTF TGTGCCTGGAGTCCTCTCATCGGTCCTGGGGCCAACGTCCTGACTTTC few TRBJ2-6 - TRBV30
CASSLRGRLTGELFF TGCGCCAGCAGCTTGAGGGGGCGCCTCACCGGGGAGCTGTTTTTT - TRBJ2-2 TRBD1 TRBV5-1
CSAYERTGGLQEQFF TGCAGTGCTTACGAGAGGACAGGGGGCCTGCAAGAGCAGTTCTTC many TRBJ2-1 TRBD1 TRBV20-1
CASSLRLAGLNYRDTQYF TGTGCCAGCAGCTTAAGACTAGCGGGACTCAACTACCGGGATACGCAGTATTTT - TRBJ2-3 TRBD2 TRBV7-2
CATRVVGRVGTEAFF TGTGCCACCCGTGTGGTAGGACGGGTCGGAACTGAAGCTTTCTTT - TRBJ1-1 - TRBV19
CASSLKRESNEKLFF TGTGCCAGCAGCCTCAAGAGGGAGTCTAATGAAAAACTGTTTTTT many TRBJ1-4 - TRBV7-9
CASSTQGLLALSSYNEQFF TGTGCCAGCAGCACCCAGGGGCTTCTAGCGCTAAGCTCCTACAATGAGCAGTTCTTC many TRBJ2-1 - TRBV7-9
CSAVQRAGTEAFF TGCAGCGCGGTCCAGCGGGCTGGGACTGAAGCTTTCTTT - TRBJ1-1 - TRBV29-1